This T cell receptor beta chain is drawn from a study of vaccination and CD4 T cells after COVID-19. Study observations and caveats: The median count of SARS-CoV-2-reactive clonotypes rose from roughly 21 to 40, not significantly. Convalescent patients had a median about 86% of reactive clones appearing only post-vaccination.

With respect to this clonotype: Its specificity is unknown.

An Oncomine TCR Beta short-read assay was used to sequence the DNA from cultured CD4+ T cells. TCRdb itself ran the PCR reads through MiXCR, one entry per CDR3 protein. The sample carries about 19,000 distinct CDR3 sequences, around two fifths recorded once. Stated treatment: roughly 11-day PBMC culture with coronavirus spike peptide pools or control peptides (ViraFEST assay). The authors cultured 1.5 million to 2 million PBMCs per well with about 10 IU/ml IL-2 and around 9.2 ug/ml peptide pools. The sample was cultured CD4+ T cells from blood. The sequence came from a human donor with COVID-19.

CDR3 DNA: TGTGCCTGGAGTGTACCCGGGGGAAACATTCAGTACTTC. It yields the protein CAWSVPGGNIQYF. This chain uses TRBV30 with TRBJ2-4; TRBD2 might be the D (6 bases). Between the trimmed V and J ends, which lost 0 bases and 6 bases, there was a span of 9 bases. The CDR3 length is 13 residues. Germline assignment: CDR1 GTSNPN and CDR2 SVGIG (reference sequence). The full variable domain, its missing parts supplied by reference TRBV30 and TRBJ2-4, is SQTIHQWPATLVQPVGSPLSLECTVEGTSNPNLYWYRQAAGRGLQLLFYSVGIGQISSEVPQNLSASRPQDRQFILSSKKLLLSDSGFYLCAWSVPGGNIQYFGAGTRLSVL.